One and the same sample provided the 25 T cell receptor beta chains below, sequenced in a study of graft-versus-host responses after intestinal transplantation. Clones were read by immunoSEQ multiplex PCR, and TCRdb kept only the in-frame ones, dropping some. The repertoire holds about 40,000 clones, with roughly nine tenths as singletons. The specimen was PBMCs, collected around 43 weeks after intestinal transplant. The receptors shown here come from a human patient who received an intestinal transplant, so some T cells may come from the graft donor.

The J gene is TRBJ2-7, the V gene TRBV11-2; tentatively, D is TRBD2 (5 bases). The germline gives CDR1 SGHAT, CDR2 FQNNGV. The CDR3 has 16 amino acids. V was trimmed by 1 base and J by 4 bases, leaving 17 bases between them. CDR3 protein: CASSLGVSADYYEQYF. CDR3 nucleotides: TGTGCCAGCAGCTTAGGAGTGAGCGCAGACTATTACGAGCAGTACTTC.

J is TRBJ2-7 and V is TRBV6-5, with a possible D match to TRBD1 (6 bases). Germline CDR1 MNHEY, CDR2 SVGAGI. The CDR3 has 14 residues. Trimming removed 6 bases at V and 2 bases at J, with 14 bases between. The CDR3 loop is CASRRADSPYEQYF. The CDR3 DNA sequence: TGTGCCAGCAGAAGAGCGGACAGCCCCTACGAGCAGTACTTC.

V gene TRBV20-1 combines with J gene TRBJ1-1; no firm D call. Trimming stripped 6 bases from V and 1 base from J, with 6 bases between. The germline V gene has CDR1 DFQATT and CDR2 SNEGSKA (reference sequence). The CDR3 sequence is 11 residues long. The CDR3 bases are TGCAGTGCCCGACCGAACACTGAAGCTTTCTTT. Its translation: CSARPNTEAFF.

The chain carries TRBV6-1 and TRBJ1-1; D unresolved. The ends were cut back, 7 bases at V and 1 base at J, with 10 bases in the middle. Germline V CDR1 and CDR2: MNHNS, SASEGT. The CDR3 sequence is 13 residues long. The CDR3 sequence: CASIFRGNTEAFF. The CDR3 DNA reads TGTGCCAGCATTTTTCGGGGGAACACTGAAGCTTTCTTT.

V is TRBV6-1 and J is TRBJ2-1; D is ambiguous. The germline CDR1 and CDR2 sequences are MNHNS and SASEGT. The CDR3 is 16 amino acids. V was trimmed by 2 bases and J by 0 bases, leaving 11 bases between them. In nucleotides, the CDR3 is TGTGCCAGCAGTGAAAAGCGCAAGAGCTCCTACAATGAGCAGTTCTTC. It specifies CASSEKRKSSYNEQFF.

With respect to this clone: An end of the junction does not agree with germline; a read error may underlie this. The chain uses TRBV5-5 and TRBJ2-5; D gene uncertain. Germline CDR1 SGHKS, CDR2 YYEKEE (reference sequence). The CDR3 has 12 residues. The CDR3 loop is CASRRVKEIQYF. The CDR3 DNA reads as TGTGCCAGCAGACGCGTTAAAGAGATCCAGTACTTC.

The chain uses TRBV28 and TRBJ2-3; 9 bases align to TRBD1. The germline V gene has CDR1 MDHEN and CDR2 SYDVKM. The CDR3 is made up of 18 amino acids. Losses at the gene ends were 4 bases for V and 0 bases for J; bases not matched to a gene: 11. In nucleotides, the CDR3 is TGTGCCAGCAGTTCCGTTTTTTTGGACAGGGGTAGCACAGATACGCAGTATTTT. Protein: CASSSVFLDRGSTDTQYF.

The chain is built from TRBV4-2 and TRBJ2-2, with TRBD2 matching 10 bases. Losses at the gene ends were 6 bases for V and 7 bases for J; bases not matched to a gene: 5. This CDR3 is 14 amino acids long. Germline loops: CDR1 LGHNA, CDR2 YNFKEQ. CDR3 bases: TGTGCCAGCAGGGCTAGCGGGAGTGACGGGGAGCTGTTTTTT. Translation: CASRASGSDGELFF.

The chain is built from TRBV4-1 and TRBJ1-6; 7 bases match TRBD1. The CDR3 loop spans 16 amino acids. The junction had 12 bases not matched to a gene; V was cut back by 8 bases and J by 5 bases. The germline V gene has CDR1 MGHRA and CDR2 YSYEKL. CDR3 in amino acids: CASRPSGTANNSPLHF. In nucleotides, the CDR3 is TGCGCCAGCCGACCCTCCGGGACAGCCAATAATTCACCCCTCCACTTT.

The chain has TRBV5-6 and TRBJ1-2, with 10 bases aligning to TRBD1. Germline CDR1 and CDR2: SGHDT and YYEEEE. The CDR3 sequence is 17 residues long. J gave up 8 bases and V 1 base, and 14 bases lay outside the gene matches. CDR3 sequence: CASSLTGQGGTIGGYTF. CDR3 in DNA: TGTGCCAGCAGCTTGACCGGACAGGGGGGGACAATAGGAGGCTACACCTTC.

The chain combines TRBV11-3 with TRBJ2-1, with 9 bases matching TRBD2. The CDR3 totals 14 residues. After removal of 4 bases from V and 4 bases from J, the junction contained 2 bases not matched to a gene. The germline gives CDR1 SGHNT, CDR2 YENEEA. DNA of the CDR3: TGTGCCAGCAGCTCAAGCGGGGGGTACAATGAGCAGTTCTTC. This gives the protein CASSSSGGYNEQFF.

V usage is TRBV19 and J usage is TRBJ1-5; TRBD1 is a possible D gene (5 bases). The CDR3 is 16 amino acids. V lost 3 bases, J lost 0 bases, and 12 bases lay in between. Germline V gene data show CDR1 as LNHDA and CDR2 as SQIVND (reference sequence). CDR3 sequence (DNA): TGTGCCAGTAGTATGGGACCGGGAGATAGCAATCAGCCCCAGCATTTT. This translates into CASSMGPGDSNQPQHF. Drawing the rest from reference TRBV19 and TRBJ1-5, the complete variable domain is DGGITQSPKYLFRKEGQNVTLSCEQNLNHDAMYWYRQDPGQGLRLIYYSQIVNDFQKGDIAEGYSVSREKKESFPLTVTSAQKNPTAFYLCASSMGPGDSNQPQHFGDGTRLSIL.

The V gene is TRBV18, the J gene TRBJ1-5; D remains unclear. The CDR3 extends over 12 amino acids. Germline lookup yields CDR1 KGHSH and CDR2 LQKENI. Trimming removed 2 bases from V and 6 bases from J, with 5 bases in between. The CDR3 sequence is CASSPGSQPQHF. The CDR3 DNA reads as TGTGCCAGCTCACCAGGAAGTCAGCCCCAGCATTTT.

The J gene is TRBJ2-1, the V gene TRBV7-3; D unclear. The CDR3 extends over 12 amino acids. V lost 4 bases, J lost 9 bases, and 10 bases lay in between. Per germline, CDR1 SGHTA and CDR2 FQGTGA. CDR3 protein: CASSSPPGEQFF. CDR3 coding DNA: TGTGCCAGCAGCTCCCCACCGGGTGAGCAGTTCTTC.

V is TRBV19 and J is TRBJ1-5; the D gene is possibly TRBD1 (5 bases). Trimming took 7 bases from V and 5 from J, leaving 12 bases between them. The CDR3 runs 13 residues. Germline assignment: CDR1 LNHDA and CDR2 SQIVND (reference sequence). This chain's CDR3 is CASKKQGDQPQHF. The CDR3 DNA reads TGTGCCAGTAAGAAGCAGGGAGATCAGCCCCAGCATTTT.

The sample holds one count of this clone. V gene TRBV25-1 combines with J gene TRBJ2-7, with 8 bases matching TRBD1. In germline, CDR1 is MGHDK, CDR2 SYGVNS. V lost 4 bases, J lost 3 bases, and 17 bases stayed unmatched. This CDR3 is built from 18 residues. CDR3 in DNA: TGTGCCAGCAGTGCGGGCCGGGACAGGATAATCCCCGACTACGAGCAGTACTTC. It specifies CASSAGRDRIIPDYEQYF.

The chain carries TRBV29-1 and TRBJ2-5; TRBD1 matches at 7 bases. The CDR3 runs 13 residues. In germline, CDR1 is SQVTM, CDR2 ANQGSEA. V was pared by 7 bases and J by 1 base, with 6 bases of the junction left unmatched. This CDR3 is CSDQTGSQETQYF. In DNA, the CDR3 is TGCAGCGACCAGACAGGGAGCCAAGAGACCCAGTACTTC.

Concerning this clone itself: This CDR3 is also generated by other DNA sequences in the sample. V is TRBV5-1 and J is TRBJ2-3; D unclear. In germline, CDR1 is SGHRS, CDR2 YFSETQ. Trimming took off 1 base at V and 1 base at J, with 4 bases between the two ends. This CDR3 spans 13 amino acids. The DNA for the CDR3 is TGCGCCAGCAGCTTGCAGGGCACAGATACGCAGTATTTT. Translated, it gives CASSLQGTDTQYF.

The genes are TRBV6-4 and TRBJ1-6; unclear D gene. V was pared by 3 bases and J by 8 bases, with 8 bases between. The length of the CDR3 is 13 residues. CDR1 and CDR2 from the germline V gene are MRHNA and SNTAGT. The CDR3 nucleotides are TGTGCCAGCAGTGAACAGACGGATTCACCCCTCCACTTT. Its protein product is CASSEQTDSPLHF.

This sequence joins TRBV7-2 and TRBJ2-1; 7 nucleotides align to TRBD1. CDR3 size: 16 residues. Germline V gene lookup returns CDR1 SGHTA and CDR2 FQGNSA. V shed 2 bases, J shed 2 bases, and the junction held 6 bases outside the gene matches. CDR3 sequence reads: CASSLPGGSTYNEQFF. Written as DNA, the CDR3 is TGTGCCAGCAGCTTACCAGGGGGAAGCACCTACAATGAGCAGTTCTTC.

This rearrangement joins TRBV5-1 to TRBJ1-5; D remains unclear. Trimming left V 2 bases short and J 7 bases short, with 10 bases between. Germline CDR1 and CDR2: SGHRS and YFSETQ. This CDR3 comprises 13 residues. The DNA for the CDR3 is TGCGCCAGCAGCTTCGGGGAAGACCAGCCCCAGCATTTT. Translation gives CASSFGEDQPQHF.

The rearrangement joins TRBV11-1 to TRBJ1-6; 7 bases match TRBD1. Germline V lookup: CDR1 SGHAT, CDR2 FQDESV (reference sequence). Unmatched junction bases numbered 14, after V lost 5 bases and J lost 10 bases. The CDR3 covers 16 residues. In DNA, the CDR3 is TGTGCCAGCAGCATTCGACAGGGAAGGGAGGTATCACCCCTCCACTTT. It yields the protein CASSIRQGREVSPLHF. The full variable domain, completed using reference TRBV11-1 and TRBJ1-6, is EAEVAQSPRYKITEKSQAVAFWCDPISGHATLYWYRQILGQGPELLVQFQDESVVDDSQLPKDRFSAERLKGVDSTLKIQPAELGDSAMYLCASSIRQGREVSPLHFGNGTRLTVT.

The CDR3 DNA reads as TGTGCCAGCAGACCCGGGACAGGGGGCGCAGATACGCAGTATTTT. As protein: CASRPGTGGADTQYF. The gene calls are TRBV28 and TRBJ2-3; 12 bases line up with TRBD1. Trimming took 6 bases from V and 4 from J; bases not matched to a gene: 5. CDR1 is MDHEN, CDR2 SYDVKM, per germline. The CDR3 covers 15 residues.

V and J are TRBV28 and TRBJ2-7; TRBD1 matches at 9 bases. This CDR3 has 15 residues. CDR1 and CDR2 (germline): MDHEN, SYDVKM. Trimming removed 3 bases from V and 2 bases from J; junction bases left unmatched: 5. As DNA, the CDR3 is TGTGCCAGCAGTTTGATACAGGGGGCACCCTACGAGCAGTACTTC. This sequence encodes CASSLIQGAPYEQYF.

V and J are TRBV6-5 and TRBJ1-1, with D perhaps matching TRBD1 (6 bases). CDR3 size: 15 residues. Between the trimmed V and J ends, which lost 0 bases and 4 bases, there was a span of 12 bases. In germline, CDR1 is MNHEY, CDR2 SVGAGI. For the CDR3, the DNA is TGTGCCAGCAGTTACTCGCGGTCAGGGGCCACTGAAGCTTTCTTT. Translated: CASSYSRSGATEAFF.